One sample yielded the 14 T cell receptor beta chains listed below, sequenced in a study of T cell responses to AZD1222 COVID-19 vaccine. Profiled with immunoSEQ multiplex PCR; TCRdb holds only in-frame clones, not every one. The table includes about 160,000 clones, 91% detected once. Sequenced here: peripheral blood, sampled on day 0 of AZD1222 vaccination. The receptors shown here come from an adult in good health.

CDR3 amino acids: CASSVGAGDTYEQYF. The CDR3 DNA follows: TGTGCCAGCAGCGTAGGGGCGGGGGATACCTACGAGCAGTACTTC. This chain connects TRBV9 to TRBJ2-7, with 7 bases fitting TRBD2. CDR1 SGDLS and CDR2 YYNGEE come from the germline V gene. The V gene end was trimmed by 0 bases and the J gene end by 2 bases; junction bases not matched to a gene: 5. This CDR3 contains 15 residues. Based on the CDR3 plus reference TRBV9 and TRBJ2-7, the full variable domain is DSGVTQTPKHLITATGQRVTLRCSPRSGDLSVYWYQQSLDQGLQFLIQYYNGEERAKGNILERFSAQQFPDLHSELNLSSLELGDSALYFCASSVGAGDTYEQYFGPGTRLTVT.

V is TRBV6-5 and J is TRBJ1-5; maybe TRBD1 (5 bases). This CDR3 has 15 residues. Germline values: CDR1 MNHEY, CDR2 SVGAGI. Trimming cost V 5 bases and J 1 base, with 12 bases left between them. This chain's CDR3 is CASSKGGTSNQPQHF. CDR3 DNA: TGTGCCAGCAGTAAGGGCGGGACCAGCAATCAGCCCCAGCATTTT.

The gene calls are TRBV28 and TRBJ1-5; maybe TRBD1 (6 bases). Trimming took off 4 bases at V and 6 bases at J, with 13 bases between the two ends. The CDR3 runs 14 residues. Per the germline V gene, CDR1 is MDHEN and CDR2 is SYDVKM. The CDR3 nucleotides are TGTGCCAGCAGTTCGGGGGCCCACGGTCAGCCCCAGCATTTT. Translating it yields CASSSGAHGQPQHF.

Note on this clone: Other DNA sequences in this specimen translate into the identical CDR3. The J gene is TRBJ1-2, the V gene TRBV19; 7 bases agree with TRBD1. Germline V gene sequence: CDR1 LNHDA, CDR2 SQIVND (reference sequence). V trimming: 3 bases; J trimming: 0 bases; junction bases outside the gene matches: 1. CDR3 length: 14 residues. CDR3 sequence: CASSITGANYGYTF. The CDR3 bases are TGTGCCAGTAGTATCACAGGGGCTAACTATGGCTACACCTTC.

The CDR3 region has the DNA TGCGCCAGCAGGACCGGGACAGGGGTATACGAGCAGTACTTC. Translated: CASRTGTGVYEQYF. The gene calls are TRBV5-1 and TRBJ2-7, with 10 bases matching TRBD1. CDR3 size: 14 residues. Germline trimming cut 5 bases from V and 4 bases from J; bases unmatched to any gene: 6. Germline V gene lookup returns CDR1 SGHRS and CDR2 YFSETQ. The variable domain in full, with the rest retrieved from reference TRBV5-1 and TRBJ2-7, is KAGVTQTPRYLIKTRGQQVTLSCSPISGHRSVSWYQQTPGQGLQFLFEYFSETQRNKGNFPGRFSGRQFSNSRSEMNVSTLELGDSALYLCASRTGTGVYEQYFGPGTRLTVT.

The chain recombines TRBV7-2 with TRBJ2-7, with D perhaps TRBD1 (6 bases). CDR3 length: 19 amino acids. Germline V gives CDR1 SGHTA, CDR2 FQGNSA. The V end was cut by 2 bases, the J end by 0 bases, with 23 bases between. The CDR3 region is CASSLYVSGGQLSSYEQYF. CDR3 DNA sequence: TGTGCCAGCAGCTTATATGTGAGTGGGGGCCAATTGAGCTCCTACGAGCAGTACTTC.

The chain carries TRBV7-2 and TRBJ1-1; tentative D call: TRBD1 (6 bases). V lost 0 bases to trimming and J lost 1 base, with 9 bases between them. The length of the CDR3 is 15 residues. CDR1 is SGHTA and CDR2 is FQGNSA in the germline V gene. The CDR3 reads CASSLAGTPNTEAFF. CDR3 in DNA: TGTGCCAGCAGCTTAGCCGGGACACCGAACACTGAAGCTTTCTTT.

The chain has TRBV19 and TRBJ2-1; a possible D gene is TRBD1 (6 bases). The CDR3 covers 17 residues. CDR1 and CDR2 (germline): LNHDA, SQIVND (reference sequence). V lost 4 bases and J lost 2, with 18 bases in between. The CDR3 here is CASSNRARQGPYNEQFF. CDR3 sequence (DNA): TGTGCCAGTAGTAACAGGGCTCGCCAAGGCCCCTACAATGAGCAGTTCTTC.

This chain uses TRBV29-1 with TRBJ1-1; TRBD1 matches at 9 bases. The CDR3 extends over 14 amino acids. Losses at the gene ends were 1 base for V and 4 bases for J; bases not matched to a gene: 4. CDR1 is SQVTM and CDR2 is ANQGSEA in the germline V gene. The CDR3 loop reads CSVEATGGGTEAFF. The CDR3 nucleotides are TGCAGCGTTGAAGCTACAGGGGGCGGCACTGAAGCTTTCTTT.

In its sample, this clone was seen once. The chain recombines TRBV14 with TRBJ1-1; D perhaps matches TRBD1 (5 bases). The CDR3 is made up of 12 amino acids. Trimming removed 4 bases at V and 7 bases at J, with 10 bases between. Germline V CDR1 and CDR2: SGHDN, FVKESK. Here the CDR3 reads CASSPQENEAFF. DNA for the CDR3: TGTGCCAGCAGCCCACAGGAGAATGAAGCTTTCTTT.

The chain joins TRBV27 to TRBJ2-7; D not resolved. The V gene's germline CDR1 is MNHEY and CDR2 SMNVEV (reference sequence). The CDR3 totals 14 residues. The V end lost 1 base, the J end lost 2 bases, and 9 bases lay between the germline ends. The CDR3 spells CASSLLGNAYEQYF. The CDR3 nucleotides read TGTGCCAGCAGTTTATTAGGGAACGCCTACGAGCAGTACTTC.

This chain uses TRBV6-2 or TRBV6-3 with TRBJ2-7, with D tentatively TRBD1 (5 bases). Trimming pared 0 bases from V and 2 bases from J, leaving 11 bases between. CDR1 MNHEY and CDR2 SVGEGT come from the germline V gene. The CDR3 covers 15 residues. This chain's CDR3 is CASSYSLQVPYEQYF. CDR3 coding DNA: TGTGCCAGCAGTTACTCCCTACAGGTCCCCTACGAGCAGTACTTC.

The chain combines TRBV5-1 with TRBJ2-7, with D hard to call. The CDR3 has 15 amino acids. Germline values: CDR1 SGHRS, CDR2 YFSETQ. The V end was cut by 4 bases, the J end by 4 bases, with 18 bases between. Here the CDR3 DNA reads TGCGCCAGCAGCCCGATGATAGATCGACCATACGAGCAGTACTTC. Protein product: CASSPMIDRPYEQYF.

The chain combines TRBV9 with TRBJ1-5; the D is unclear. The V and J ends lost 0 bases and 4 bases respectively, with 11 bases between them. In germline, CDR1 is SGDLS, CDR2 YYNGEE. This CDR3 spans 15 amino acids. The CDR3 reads CASSVGGQKNQPQHF. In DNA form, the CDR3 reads TGTGCCAGCAGCGTAGGTGGGCAGAAGAATCAGCCCCAGCATTTT. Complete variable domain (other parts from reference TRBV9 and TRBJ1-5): DSGVTQTPKHLITATGQRVTLRCSPRSGDLSVYWYQQSLDQGLQFLIQYYNGEERAKGNILERFSAQQFPDLHSELNLSSLELGDSALYFCASSVGGQKNQPQHFGDGTRLSIL.